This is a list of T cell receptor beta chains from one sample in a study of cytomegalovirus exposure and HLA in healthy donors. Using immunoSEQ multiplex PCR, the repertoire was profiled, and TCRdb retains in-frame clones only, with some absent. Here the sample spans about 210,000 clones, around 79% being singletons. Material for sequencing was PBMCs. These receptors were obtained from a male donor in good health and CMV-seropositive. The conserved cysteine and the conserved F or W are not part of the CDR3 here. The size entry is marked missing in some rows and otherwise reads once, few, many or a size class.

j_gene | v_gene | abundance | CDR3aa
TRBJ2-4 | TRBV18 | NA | ASSPPGQGITKNIQY
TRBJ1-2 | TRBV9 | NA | ASNSLLERRGYT
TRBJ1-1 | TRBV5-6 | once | ASSSRVGGTEAF
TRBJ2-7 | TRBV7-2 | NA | ASSPPVWGGAQEQY
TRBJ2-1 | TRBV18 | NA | ASSPERQVSYNEQF
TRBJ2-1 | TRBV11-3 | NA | ASSLRAGEQF
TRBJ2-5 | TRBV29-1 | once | SVIGQGKTQY
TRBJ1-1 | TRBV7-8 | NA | ASSLGTGLDTEAF
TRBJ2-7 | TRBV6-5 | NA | ASSYRTGKPYEQY
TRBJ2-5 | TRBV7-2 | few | ASSFMGLTETQY
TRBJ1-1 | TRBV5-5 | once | AAGRGAPTEAF
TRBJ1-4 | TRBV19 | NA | ASSPGLREKLF
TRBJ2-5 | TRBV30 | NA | AWNLRGGVETQY
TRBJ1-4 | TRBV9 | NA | ASSVSPQGTNEKLF
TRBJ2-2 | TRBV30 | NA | AWTGGRASGELF
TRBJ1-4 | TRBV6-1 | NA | ASSPGGTNEKLF
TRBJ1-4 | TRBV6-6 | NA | ASRPEEGRGEKLF
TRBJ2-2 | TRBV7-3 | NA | ASSSRTGVATGELF
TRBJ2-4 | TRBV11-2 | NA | ASSLGQTQNIQY
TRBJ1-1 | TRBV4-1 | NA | ASSQDSPGDTEAF
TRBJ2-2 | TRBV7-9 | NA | ASSLTGAQDTGELF
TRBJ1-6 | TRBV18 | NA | ASSRMGQTNNSPLH
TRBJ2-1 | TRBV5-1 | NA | ASSLDGTYNEQF
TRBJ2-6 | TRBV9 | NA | ASSVATGGAGQVSSGANVLT
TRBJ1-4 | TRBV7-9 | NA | ASSPGTGTGDRKLF
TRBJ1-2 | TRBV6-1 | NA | ASQGGVSNYGYT
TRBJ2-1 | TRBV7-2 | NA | ASSLSTGGPGYNEQF
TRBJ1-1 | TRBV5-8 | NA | ASSQTGFGGTEAF
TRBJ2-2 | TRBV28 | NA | ASTEKRTGELF
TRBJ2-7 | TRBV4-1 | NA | ASSRRGDEPYEQY
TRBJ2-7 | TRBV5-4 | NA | ASSFSAAVSGEQY
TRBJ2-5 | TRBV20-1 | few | SLGVETQY
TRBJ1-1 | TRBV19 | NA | ASSNDRNTEAF
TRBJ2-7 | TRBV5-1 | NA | ASSLALSYEQY
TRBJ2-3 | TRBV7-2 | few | ASSNDRFAQY
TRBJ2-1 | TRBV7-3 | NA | ASSLMSIGQSYNEQF
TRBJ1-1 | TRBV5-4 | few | ASSPRVVNTEAF
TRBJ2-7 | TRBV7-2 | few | ASSLSGAQY
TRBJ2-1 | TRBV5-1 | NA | ASSLSSSYNEQF
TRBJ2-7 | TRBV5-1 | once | ASSFSGGQYEQY
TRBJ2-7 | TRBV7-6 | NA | ASSFKGLSYEQY
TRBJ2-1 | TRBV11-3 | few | ASSYGGNNEQF
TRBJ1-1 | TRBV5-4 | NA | ASSSTGLAEAF
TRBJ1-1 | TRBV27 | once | ASSLAGGGWTEAF
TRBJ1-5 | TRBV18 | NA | ASSPQYAGARSNQPQH
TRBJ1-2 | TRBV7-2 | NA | ASSLEVTWDSVNYGYT